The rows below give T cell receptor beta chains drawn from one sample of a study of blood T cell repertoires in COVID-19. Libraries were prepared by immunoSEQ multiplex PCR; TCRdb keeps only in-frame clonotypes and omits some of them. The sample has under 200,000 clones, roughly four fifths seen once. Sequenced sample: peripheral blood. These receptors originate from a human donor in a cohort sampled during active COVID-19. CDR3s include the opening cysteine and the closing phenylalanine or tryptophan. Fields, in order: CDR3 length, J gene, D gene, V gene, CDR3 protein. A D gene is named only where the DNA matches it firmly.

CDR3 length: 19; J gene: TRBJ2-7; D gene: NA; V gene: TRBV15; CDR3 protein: CATSRDVSAGGTFSYEQYF
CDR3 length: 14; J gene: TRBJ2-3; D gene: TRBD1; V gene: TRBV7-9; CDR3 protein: CASSSGQGTDTQYF
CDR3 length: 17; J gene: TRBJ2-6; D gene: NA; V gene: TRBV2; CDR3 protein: CASSESATPEGANVLTF
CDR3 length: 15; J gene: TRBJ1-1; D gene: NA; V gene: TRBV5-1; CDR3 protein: CASGLQGGVNTEAFF
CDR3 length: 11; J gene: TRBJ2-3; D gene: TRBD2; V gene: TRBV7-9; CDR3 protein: CASGEGDTQYF
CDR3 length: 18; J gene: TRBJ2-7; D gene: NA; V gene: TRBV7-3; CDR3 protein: CASSLIGRGRDGGYEQYF
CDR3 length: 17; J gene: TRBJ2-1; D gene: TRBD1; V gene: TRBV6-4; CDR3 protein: CASSDRIRQGAFNEQFF
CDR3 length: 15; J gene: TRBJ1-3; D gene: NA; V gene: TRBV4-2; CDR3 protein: CASSQDRSRGNTIYF
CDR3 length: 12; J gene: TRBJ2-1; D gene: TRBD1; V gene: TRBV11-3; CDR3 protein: CASSFAGGVQFF
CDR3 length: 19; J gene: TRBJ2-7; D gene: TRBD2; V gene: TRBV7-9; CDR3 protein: CASSYPPGGALPSSYEQYF
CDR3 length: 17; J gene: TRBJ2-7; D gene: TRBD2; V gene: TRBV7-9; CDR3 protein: CASSLALLAGTPYEQYF